This T cell receptor beta chain was observed in a study of glioma-infiltrating T cells. Notes on the study in general: Gliomas, especially low-grade, showed above-expected tissue-blood divergence; non-neoplastic patients showed below. CDR3 overlap between tissue and blood was very small.

The trim removed 6 bases at V and 5 bases at J, leaving 9 bases unmatched. This CDR3 spans 14 amino acids. CDR1 is MNHNS and CDR2 is SASEGT in the germline V gene. This clonotype has at least ten counts. What it binds is not known. The iRepertoire nested amplicon-rescue multiplex PCR amplified TCR alpha and beta CDR3s from RNA. For one-step reverse transcription and amplification, 100-400 ng of tissue mRNA or PBMC total RNA was used. TCRdb processed the multiplex PCR reads anew with MiXCR; each CDR3 protein has one entry. This table has 84,000 or so distinct CDR3 sequences, around 23% appearing once. This receptor was taken from a human donor with low-grade glioma or glioblastoma, undergoing nonglioma brain surgery, or in good health (not recorded which). The V and J genes are TRBV6-1 and TRBJ2-7; 8 bases agree with TRBD1. The sequencing sample was made of glioma tissue, nonneoplastic brain tissue, or PBMCs (not recorded which). This CDR3 is CASSIRDRQNEQYF. The CDR3, as DNA: TGTGCCAGCAGCATCCGGGACAGGCAAAACGAGCAGTACTTC.